This T cell receptor beta chain was identified in a study of cytomegalovirus exposure and HLA in healthy donors. Germline V gene sequence: CDR1 LNHDA, CDR2 SQIVND (reference sequence). The CDR3 is 17 residues long. V gave up 5 bases and J gave up 4 bases; unmatched junction bases: 14. Primers: 60 Vbeta forward and 13 Jbeta reverse. Data came from immunoSEQ multiplex PCR; TCRdb stores just in-frame clones and leaves some out. The sample carries some 78,000 clones, 80% recorded once. The source is a middle-aged man in good health and CMV-seropositive. The chain combines TRBV19 with TRBJ1-2; TRBD1 matches at 9 bases. Sequencing used PBMCs. The DNA for the CDR3 is TGTGCCAGTAGTCTTTTTGAGACAGGGGGGATTCGCTATGGCTACACCTTC. It yields the protein CASSLFETGGIRYGYTF.